The 23 T cell receptor beta chains reported below all come from one sample, sequenced in a study of CD8 T cells in Susac syndrome. Random hexamers were used to reverse transcribe an amount of about 0.45 to 1 ug RNA. TCRdb re-derived calls from the immunoSEQ multiplex PCR reads in MiXCR, one entry per CDR3 protein. Of 95,000 to 150,000 distinct CDR3 sequences listed, roughly 94% were seen once; the top ten hold about 0.3%. The source material was CD8+ T cells from PBMCs. These receptor sequences come from a human donor with Susac syndrome.

V is TRBV9 and J is TRBJ1-3; D is possibly TRBD1 (5 bases). V lost 6 bases and J lost 1, with 11 bases in between. The CDR3 is made up of 14 amino acids. Germline assignment: CDR1 SGDLS and CDR2 YYNGEE. The CDR3 region has the DNA TGTGCCAGCACCGGGACTGGGTCTGGAAACACCATATATTTT. Protein sequence: CASTGTGSGNTIYF.

The gene calls are TRBV9 and TRBJ1-1, with TRBD1 identical over 7 bases. CDR1 and CDR2 (germline): SGDLS, YYNGEE. The CDR3 runs to 16 residues. V lost 4 bases, J lost 3 bases, and 12 bases stayed unmatched. The CDR3 sequence: CASSTPGQTLHTEAFF. The CDR3 nucleotides are TGTGCCAGCAGCACCCCGGGACAGACCCTCCACACTGAAGCTTTCTTT.

On this clonotype: Because the CDR3's place on the DNA is in doubt, the DNA is left out and the CDR3 is given as listed by TCRdb. The chain couples TRBV11-3 to TRBJ2-1; the table's TRBD1 call for D was not verified on the DNA. The CDR3 has 12 residues if both end residues are counted. CDR1 is SGHNT and CDR2 is YENEEA in the germline V gene. The CDR3: CASSPVGGGTFF.

This chain links TRBV3-1 with TRBJ2-1, with 8 bases fitting TRBD1. Germline V gene data show CDR1 as LGHDT and CDR2 as YNNKEL (reference sequence). V gave up 4 bases and J gave up 9 bases; unmatched junction bases: 11. The CDR3 consists of 15 residues. The chain's CDR3 is CASSPGQGVWGEQFF. The CDR3 nucleotides are TGTGCCAGCAGCCCTGGACAGGGTGTGTGGGGTGAGCAGTTCTTC.

V and J are TRBV27 and TRBJ2-7, with D possibly matching TRBD1 (5 bases). Trimming removed 6 bases from V and 4 bases from J, with 16 bases in between. The germline V gene has CDR1 MNHEY and CDR2 SMNVEV (reference sequence). The CDR3 contains 14 residues. The CDR3 reads CASSAFDSVYEQYF. CDR3 nucleotide sequence: TGTGCCAGCAGCGCCTTTGACAGCGTATACGAGCAGTACTTC.

The chain is built from TRBV12-3 or TRBV12-4 and TRBJ2-1; D remains ambiguous. The germline V and J ends were trimmed by 8 bases and 9 bases, with 8 bases remaining between them. The CDR3 consists of 10 residues. This chain's CDR3 is CASGSVEQFF. The CDR3 DNA follows: TGTGCCAGCGGAAGCGTTGAGCAGTTCTTC.

The rearrangement uses TRBV11-2 and TRBJ1-6; no definite D call. The CDR3 contains 15 residues. Germline V CDR1 and CDR2: SGHAT, FQNNGV. V lost 2 bases and J 7 bases, leaving 12 bases between the germline ends. The CDR3 spells CASSLLVETNSPLHF. The DNA of the CDR3 is TGTGCCAGCAGCTTATTAGTGGAAACGAATTCACCCCTCCACTTT. The full variable domain, rest sourced from reference TRBV11-2 and TRBJ1-6, is EAGVAQSPRYKIIEKRQSVAFWCNPISGHATLYWYQQILGQGPKLLIQFQNNGVVDDSQLPKDRFSAERLKGVDSTLKIQPAKLEDSAVYLCASSLLVETNSPLHFGNGTRLTVT.

V gene TRBV29-1 combines with J gene TRBJ2-7, with D hard to call. Trimming cost V 6 bases and J 6 bases, with 21 bases left between them. The germline V gene encodes CDR1 SQVTM and CDR2 ANQGSEA. This CDR3 has 14 residues. Here the CDR3 DNA reads TGCAGCGTGGTGATGGGCCCGGCCCTCGCCGAGCAGTACTTC. Translating gives CSVVMGPALAEQYF.

The CDR3 reads CSARDWTGGSYEQFF. The CDR3 DNA reads as TGCAGTGCTAGAGATTGGACAGGGGGCTCGTATGAGCAGTTCTTC. The chain links TRBV20-1 to TRBJ2-1; 11 bases agree with TRBD1. V was clipped by 0 bases and J by 8 bases; unmatched bases: 6. This CDR3 spans 15 amino acids. Germline CDR1 and CDR2: DFQATT and SNEGSKA (reference sequence).

DNA of the CDR3: TGCGCCAGCAGCCAAGGGCCCCCCACCTCTAGCGGGGGGCCGGACAATGAGCAGTTCTTC. This gives the protein CASSQGPPTSSGGPDNEQFF. The gene calls are TRBV4-3 and TRBJ2-1, with 11 bases lining up with TRBD2. The germline gives CDR1 LGHNA, CDR2 YSLEER. This CDR3 is built from 20 residues. J gave up 5 bases and V 1 base, and 16 bases lay outside the gene matches.

In its sample, this clonotype was seen once. The chain combines TRBV27 with TRBJ2-3; the D gene is possibly TRBD1 (6 bases). V shed 7 bases and J shed 8 bases, with 22 bases lying between them. CDR3 size: 15 residues. The germline gives CDR1 MNHEY, CDR2 SMNVEV (reference sequence). This chain's CDR3 is CASTALLGASSTQYF. CDR3 DNA: TGTGCCAGCACTGCTCTGCTGGGGGCGAGTTCTACGCAGTATTTT.

The chain employs TRBV29-1 and TRBJ1-2; no clear D. The V and J ends lost 7 bases and 0 bases respectively, with 15 bases between them. CDR3 size: 14 residues. CDR1 and CDR2 from the germline V gene are SQVTM and ANQGSEA. The CDR3 here is CSAITRMANYGYTF. CDR3 bases: TGCAGCGCCATTACGAGGATGGCTAACTATGGCTACACCTTC.

The chain employs TRBV9 and TRBJ1-1, with D uncertain. Germline loops: CDR1 SGDLS, CDR2 YYNGEE. The CDR3 runs to 12 residues. V dropped 4 bases and J dropped 5 bases, with 9 bases sitting between them. CDR3 nucleotide sequence: TGTGCCAGCAGCAATTTGGGGACTGAAGCTTTCTTT. Residues: CASSNLGTEAFF.

The chain employs TRBV16 and TRBJ1-4; D call uncertain. Trimming left V 5 bases short and J 0 bases short, with 7 bases between. CDR1 is KGHSY, CDR2 FQNENV, per germline. This CDR3 region has 14 residues. The CDR3 region is CASSAQATNEKLFF. The CDR3 coding sequence is TGTGCCAGCAGCGCTCAAGCAACTAATGAAAAACTGTTTTTT.

This clonotype showed up just a few times. CDR3 nucleotide sequence: TGCAGCGTGGAGGGGGGGTCCGAGCAGTACTTC. It is translated as CSVEGGSEQYF. The J gene is TRBJ2-7, the V gene TRBV29-1; perhaps TRBD2 as D (7 bases). Germline V lookup: CDR1 SQVTM, CDR2 ANQGSEA. V lost 6 bases to trimming and J lost 6 bases, with 12 bases between them. This CDR3 is built from 11 residues.

This chain uses TRBV11-2 with TRBJ2-5; D tentatively fits TRBD1 or TRBD2 (7 bases each). V gave up 5 bases and J gave up 3 bases, with 16 bases separating them. The germline V gene has CDR1 SGHAT and CDR2 FQNNGV. The CDR3 length is 15 residues. The CDR3 loop reads CASSKRQGGEETQYF. Written as DNA, the CDR3 is TGTGCCAGCAGCAAACGACAGGGAGGGGAAGAGACCCAGTACTTC.

V is TRBV19 and J is TRBJ2-1; 7 nucleotides agree with TRBD1. This CDR3 contains 12 residues. CDR1 and CDR2 (germline): LNHDA, SQIVND (reference sequence). With V trimmed by 6 bases and J by 8 bases, 4 bases remained unmatched. The CDR3 loop reads CASSQTGDEQFF. The DNA of the CDR3 is TGTGCCAGTAGCCAAACAGGGGATGAGCAGTTCTTC.

The chain is built from TRBV21-1 and TRBJ2-7. TRBV21-1 is a known pseudogene. CDR3 size: 14 residues. The CDR3 DNA follows: TGTGCCAGCAGCAAAGAGGCCGACTCCTACGAGCAGTACTTC. Residues: CASSKEADSYEQYF.

The rearrangement joins TRBV7-9 to TRBJ2-7; D unresolved. The CDR3 runs 13 residues. Trimming removed 0 bases from V and 2 bases from J, with 5 bases in between. The V gene's germline CDR1 is SEHNR and CDR2 FQNEAQ (reference sequence). CDR3 sequence (DNA): TGTGCCAGCAGCTTAGCAGGGACCTACGAGCAGTACTTC. It specifies CASSLAGTYEQYF.

This chain links TRBV12-3 or TRBV12-4 with TRBJ2-3; D is undetermined. CDR3 size: 13 residues. V dropped 5 bases and J dropped 5 bases, with 11 bases sitting between them. The CDR3 region has the DNA TGTGCCAGCAGTGACCTGGACGGAGATACGCAGTATTTT. Translated: CASSDLDGDTQYF.

This clonotype was seen more than once but under ten times. The gene calls are TRBV12-3 or TRBV12-4 and TRBJ2-5; no clear D. CDR3 size: 13 residues. The V gene lost 3 bases and the J gene lost 4 bases, with 9 bases spanning the gap. For the CDR3, the DNA is TGTGCCAGCAGTTTGGACGGTGGAGAGACCCAGTACTTC. The encoded protein is CASSLDGGETQYF.

J is TRBJ2-7 and V is TRBV6-1, with a possible D match to TRBD2 (6 bases). The V end lost 6 bases, the J end lost 6 bases, and 24 bases lay between the germline ends. The CDR3 has 16 amino acids. Germline values: CDR1 MNHNS, CDR2 SASEGT. The CDR3 DNA reads TGTGCCAGCAGCCCCCTTCGGCGACCAACTAGCCCCGAGCAGTACTTC. Translation gives CASSPLRRPTSPEQYF.

The rearrangement uses TRBV4-1 and TRBJ1-6, with D perhaps matching TRBD1 (6 bases). Germline lookup yields CDR1 MGHRA and CDR2 YSYEKL. Trimming stripped 5 bases from V and 7 bases from J, with 12 bases between. The CDR3 extends over 14 amino acids. The CDR3: CASSYRDLNSPLHF. The CDR3 region has the DNA TGCGCCAGCAGCTACAGGGACCTCAATTCACCCCTCCACTTT.